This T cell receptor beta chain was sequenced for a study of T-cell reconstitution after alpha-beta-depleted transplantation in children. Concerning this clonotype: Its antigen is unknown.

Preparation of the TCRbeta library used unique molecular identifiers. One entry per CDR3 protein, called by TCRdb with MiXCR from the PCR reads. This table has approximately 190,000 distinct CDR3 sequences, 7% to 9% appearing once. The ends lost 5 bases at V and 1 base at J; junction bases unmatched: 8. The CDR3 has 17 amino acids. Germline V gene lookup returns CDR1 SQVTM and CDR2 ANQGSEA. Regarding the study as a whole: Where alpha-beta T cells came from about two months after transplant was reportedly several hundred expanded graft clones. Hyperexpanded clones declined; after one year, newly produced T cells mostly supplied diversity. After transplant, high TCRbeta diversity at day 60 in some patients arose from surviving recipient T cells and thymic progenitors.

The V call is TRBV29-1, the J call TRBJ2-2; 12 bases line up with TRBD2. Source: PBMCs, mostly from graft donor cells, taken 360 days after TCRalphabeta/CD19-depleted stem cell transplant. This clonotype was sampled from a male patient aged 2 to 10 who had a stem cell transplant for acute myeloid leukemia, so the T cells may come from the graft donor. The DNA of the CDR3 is TGCAGCGTTCCCTCGACTAGCGGGAGCGAGAACACCGGGGAGCTGTTTTTT. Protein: CSVPSTSGSENTGELFF.